The 12 T cell receptor beta chains listed next were all sequenced from one sample in a study of beta chain features in type 1 diabetes. Study conclusions and caveats: Patients with Type 1 diabetes showed moderately but significantly shorter TCRB CDR3s in all four CD4+ subsets.

Expressed TCRB transcripts got sequenced, as all isolated RNA was reverse transcribed. This table comes from immunoSEQ multiplex PCR, and its TCRdb copy is limited to in-frame clones, with some not included. There are about 660,000 clones in the sample; roughly an eighth occur only once, and 0.035% to 0.045% lies in the top ten. These receptors have no identified antigens. Sample: naive CD4+ T cells from blood. The receptors were sampled from a man between 18 and 29 years old with type 1 diabetes.

This clone was found a few times. The chain links TRBV6-6 to TRBJ1-6; 7 bases align to TRBD1. Trimming at V came to 2 bases and at J to 3 bases, leaving 4 bases not matched to a gene. Germline CDR1 reads MNHNY; CDR2 reads SVGAGI (reference sequence). The CDR3 runs 16 residues. CDR3 in amino acids: CASSYRQGGYNSPLHF. The CDR3 region has the DNA TGTGCCAGCAGTTACCGACAGGGAGGCTATAATTCACCCCTCCACTTT.

This clone has only a few counts. The V and J genes are TRBV11-2 and TRBJ2-1, with no clear D. Germline V lookup: CDR1 SGHAT, CDR2 FQNNGV. The CDR3 length is 12 residues. The germline V and J ends were trimmed by 3 bases and 6 bases, with 6 bases remaining between them. For the CDR3, the DNA is TGTGCCAGCAGCTTCAAGGGCAATGAGCAGTTCTTC. It codes for CASSFKGNEQFF.

This clone was seen a handful of times. The CDR3 sequence is CASSIGLAGVAGELFF. The CDR3 DNA sequence: TGCGCCAGCAGCATCGGACTAGCGGGAGTAGCCGGGGAGCTGTTTTTT. The chain has TRBV5-1 and TRBJ2-2, with 13 bases aligning to TRBD2. Unmatched junction bases numbered 6, after V lost 4 bases and J lost 6 bases. The CDR3 covers 16 residues. The germline V gene has CDR1 SGHRS and CDR2 YFSETQ.

This clone has a handful of counts. The chain couples TRBV30 to TRBJ2-1; D is unresolved. Germline V gene sequence: CDR1 GTSNPN, CDR2 SVGIG (reference sequence). The germline V and J ends were trimmed by 2 bases and 7 bases, with 12 bases remaining between them. There are 13 residues in the CDR3. CDR3 bases: TGTGCCTGGAGTTCCGGCCCCCGGAATGAGCAGTTCTTC. Translation gives CAWSSGPRNEQFF.

V usage is TRBV5-1 and J usage is TRBJ2-3; the match to TRBD2 covers 7 bases. J lost 2 bases, V lost 4 bases, and 7 bases had no gene match. The CDR3 is 15 residues long. CDR1 is SGHRS, CDR2 YFSETQ, per germline. CDR3 residues: CASSLTGGTTDTQYF. DNA of the CDR3: TGCGCCAGCAGCCTAACGGGGGGAACCACAGATACGCAGTATTTT.

The rearrangement joins TRBV28 to TRBJ1-1, with TRBD1 matching over 11 bases. This CDR3 contains 16 residues. The junction had 11 bases not matched to a gene; V was cut back by 7 bases and J by 4 bases. CDR1 MDHEN and CDR2 SYDVKM come from the germline V gene. As DNA, the CDR3 is TGTGCCAGCATTCGGACAGGGGGCCCCCGCGGCACTGAAGCTTTCTTT. Translation: CASIRTGGPRGTEAFF.

This rearrangement joins TRBV7-2 to TRBJ2-1; 7 nucleotides match TRBD2. From germline, CDR1 is SGHTA and CDR2 FQGNSA. The V and J ends lost 6 bases and 10 bases, in that order; junction bases with no gene match: 12. The length of the CDR3 is 14 residues. The CDR3 bases are TGTGCCAGCAGTAAACGGGACTATGGATCGGAGCAGTTCTTC. Its protein product is CASSKRDYGSEQFF.

The chain joins TRBV9 to TRBJ1-2; 8 nucleotides line up with TRBD1. V lost 0 bases, J lost 6 bases, and 16 bases stayed unmatched. The CDR3 is made up of 18 amino acids. CDR1 and CDR2 (germline): SGDLS, YYNGEE. This chain's CDR3 is CASSVAPSSGQGLNGYTF. CDR3 nucleotides: TGTGCCAGCAGCGTAGCCCCCAGTTCAGGACAGGGCTTGAATGGCTACACCTTC. Using reference TRBV9 and TRBJ1-2 for the parts outside the CDR3, the full variable domain is DSGVTQTPKHLITATGQRVTLRCSPRSGDLSVYWYQQSLDQGLQFLIQYYNGEERAKGNILERFSAQQFPDLHSELNLSSLELGDSALYFCASSVAPSSGQGLNGYTFGSGTRLTVV.

The V gene is TRBV30, the J gene TRBJ1-5, with 12 bases lining up with TRBD1. The CDR3 runs 18 residues. J gave up 2 bases and V 3 bases, and 11 bases lay outside the gene matches. Germline values: CDR1 GTSNPN, CDR2 SVGIG (reference sequence). CDR3 DNA: TGTGCCTGGAGCCCCATGGGGACAGGGGGCGCGGGCAATCAGCCCCAGCATTTT. Protein: CAWSPMGTGGAGNQPQHF.

This clone appeared a few times. V is TRBV7-2 and J is TRBJ2-5; 10 bases align to TRBD2. Trimming took 1 base from V and 3 from J; bases not matched to a gene: 5. The CDR3 spans 16 residues. Germline assignment: CDR1 SGHTA and CDR2 FQGNSA. The DNA of the CDR3 is TGTGCCAGCAGCTTAGGTAGAAGCGGGAGGGAAGAGACCCAGTACTTC. Translation gives CASSLGRSGREETQYF.

This clone was seen a handful of times. At the DNA level, this CDR3 is encoded by other sequences in the same sample as well. The chain uses TRBV2 and TRBJ2-1; D is undetermined. The CDR3 covers 11 residues. Germline CDR1 SNHLY, CDR2 FYNNEI. V was clipped by 5 bases and J by 4 bases, with 3 bases between them. The CDR3 spells CASSIYNEQFF. The CDR3 DNA is TGTGCCAGCAGTATATACAATGAGCAGTTCTTC.

The chain uses TRBV7-9 and TRBJ2-5; D is unclear. V dropped 7 bases and J dropped 2 bases, with 5 bases sitting between them. The CDR3 is 11 residues long. Germline CDR1 reads SEHNR; CDR2 reads FQNEAQ (reference sequence). The CDR3 region has the DNA TGTGCCAGCACCCGGCAAGAGACCCAGTACTTC. This gives the protein CASTRQETQYF.